This TCR beta chain was recorded in a study of blood T cell repertoires in COVID-19. Profiling relied on immunoSEQ multiplex PCR, and the TCRdb table lists in-frame clones only, not all of them. The table has over 100,000 clones, about 80% seen once. Material for sequencing was peripheral blood. The clonotype comes from a woman between 50 and 59 years old with acute or convalescent COVID-19.

CDR3 bases: TGTGCCTGGAGAGAAAACTCCTATGGCTACACCTTC. Residues: CAWRENSYGYTF. The chain employs TRBV30 and TRBJ1-2, with D uncertain. This CDR3 is 12 amino acids long. CDR1 is GTSNPN and CDR2 is SVGIG in the germline V gene (reference sequence). With 3 bases removed from V and 4 bases from J, the gap between germline ends came to 9 bases. The full variable domain, completed using reference TRBV30 and TRBJ1-2, is SQTIHQWPATLVQPVGSPLSLECTVEGTSNPNLYWYRQAAGRGLQLLFYSVGIGQISSEVPQNLSASRPQDRQFILSSKKLLLSDSGFYLCAWRENSYGYTFGSGTRLTVV.